This TCR beta chain came from a study of blood T cells in healthy people across ages (dated by TCRdb to about 2015). Broadly, across the study: In model experiments, template switching captured about one uniquely barcoded TCR beta cDNA molecule for every two T cells. Using deep sequencing normalized with unique cDNA molecular identifiers, the study measured how TCR beta repertoire diversity changes with age. Four age groups were formed from the donors: young (average about 15 years), middle-aged (approximately 40), aged (approximately 60) and long-lived (less than 85). For two donors (one aged 18 to 29 and one aged 80 or older), the study analyzed two additional independent replicas of 1 million unique cDNA reads from the same blood draw. General findings and caveats noted by the study authors: Observed TCR beta diversity correlated strongly with the percentage of naive T cells measured by flow cytometry. As age increased, observed TCR beta diversity per million T cells dropped in a roughly linear way, and a significant reduction was already evident by age 40. Donor CMV infection status was unknown, potentially confounding age-related changes in expanded clonotypes. The long-lived group showed more naive CD4+ T cells, fewer expanded clones and increased TCR diversity than the aged group, suggesting age selection. Bulk unsorted PBMC profiling prevented conclusive comparison of naive and antigen-experienced compartments. Estimates of total diversity based on one million sequenced T cells were regarded as lower bounds and as underestimates.

The donors were roughly 40 Caucasian individuals from Russia, aged roughly 6 to 100 years, who were systemically healthy. Ten milliliters of peripheral blood were drawn from each donor into EDTA-treated Vacutainer tubes. PBMCs were isolated by Ficoll-Paque density-gradient centrifugation, with at least 6.5 million obtained per sample. Trizol reagent was used to extract total RNA from the PBMCs, yielding at least 5 micrograms per sample. Naive CD45RAhigh/CD27high T cell percentages were measured by flow cytometry on a PBMC aliquot from every donor. Libraries were constructed by 5' RACE. The data were produced on an Illumina HiSeq 2500. A second PCR of roughly 7 to 12 cycles was run with a J-beta primer mix and a sample-barcoded 5' primer. A template-switch 5' adaptor carrying 12 random nucleotides introduced a unique molecular identifier onto each TCR beta cDNA molecule. At least 3 million CDR3-containing paired-end reads were obtained from each sample. All of the RNA was converted into first-strand cDNA using the Mint cDNA synthesis kit, with a TRBC-specific oligonucleotide serving as the primer. After uracil-DNA glycosylase treatment, a first 18-cycle PCR used universal primers M1SS and BC2_uni_R on all cDNA. The authors' analysis ran thus. Normalization of each sample was performed by random selection of 1 million high-quality reads, each carrying a distinct molecular identifier. Instead of being binned into consensus sequences, reads with shared molecular identifiers were discarded. MiTCR, set to a Q25 quality threshold and the strictest error-elimination algorithm, was used for CDR3 identification, clonotype clustering and error correction. A nonparametric unseen species model using Euler transformation provided a lower-bound estimate of total TCR beta diversity. TCRdb's own reprocessing of the public reads used fastp at Q25 and MiXCR and kept productive beta chains. Rows matching on CDR3 protein sequence are summarized as one entry with the most common DNA and genes. The V and J calls, along with clone size, are taken from TCRdb and not from the paper's own processing. The sample contains hundreds of thousands of distinct CDR3 sequences, more than 25% of them found a single time. The ten largest clones capture about 3% of the sample.

As concerns this clonotype: It lacks a known antigen. Base qualities were left out, and no much larger clone turns up one base away.

The germline V gene yields SGHTA for CDR1 and FQGTGA for CDR2. From the cysteine up to the phenylalanine, the CDR3 has a length of 15 residues. Here the CDR3 DNA is all that survives: 45 bases in frame from base 1. Trimming takes 5 bases from V and 8 bases from J, and the germline ends sit 18 bases apart. This same sample was also taken into another study, of T cells of mothers and their children. From that second study: Nine systemically healthy Caucasian individuals served as donors, namely three mothers together with their six children. cDNA synthesis used all of the extracted RNA, with approximately 1.4 ug of RNA in each 15 ul reaction. In the second PCR, the M1S primer introduced both the sample barcodes and 2-4 random nucleotides. Each mother yielded over 8 million TCR beta CDR3 reads and each child about 3 million reads. Thymic selection similarly shapes TCR recombination output in related and unrelated pairs, with minor effect from inherited differences. Normalized repertoire overlap was always found to be slightly, but never significantly, higher in related mother-child pairs than in unrelated mother-child pairs. No persistent microchimeric T cell clones were found, with a detection sensitivity of 75 to 100 clones per million clonotypes. The study used deep NGS to compare TCR beta repertoires of mothers and children, seeking features distinguishing related mother-child pairs from unrelated individuals. Mothers averaged 40 +/- 4 years of age and children averaged around 10 +/- 4 years. After adapters were ligated using NEBNext reagents, the libraries underwent 100+100 nt paired-end sequencing on an Illumina HiSeq 2000. To avoid cross-contamination, the mother libraries and the child libraries were prepared a month apart and sequenced in separate runs. For each donor, between about 500,000 and 2,100,000 distinct TCR beta clonotypes were identified. Naive TCR beta clonotypes were estimated from low-frequency clonotypes matched to each donor's FACS-determined naive share, without sorting.

This TCR derives from a boy aged 5-17 years in good health. The sequenced material came from blood. The rearranged chain carries TRBV7-3 and TRBJ1-4; perhaps TRBD1 is the D gene, with 5 bases matching. The CDR3 here reads CASSPNGALGEKLFF. The nucleotides read TGTGCCAGCAGCCCCAACGGGGCCCTGGGGGAAAAACTGTTTTTT.